This T cell receptor (beta chain) was profiled in a study of blood T cell repertoires in COVID-19. Source study methods: Cell counts per sample came from amplifying reference gene primers. The assay was immunoSEQ multiplex PCR, and TCRdb's table has in-frame clones only and misses some. That table gives V, J and clone size, and the DNA gave D and trimming. The sample includes around 94,000 clones, 70% to 85% of them seen just once. The sequence was collected from a man aged 60 to 75 with active or convalescent COVID-19. The material sequenced was peripheral blood.

CDR3 amino acids: CASSQLPFGTGTNYGYTF. CDR3 sequence (DNA): TGTGCCAGCAGTCAATTACCCTTCGGAACAGGGACTAACTATGGCTACACCTTC. The genes are TRBV6-6 and TRBJ1-2; D possibly corresponds to TRBD1 (6 bases). V lost 5 bases and J lost 0, with 22 bases in between. Germline V gene sequence: CDR1 MNHNY, CDR2 SVGAGI (reference sequence). The CDR3 contains 18 residues.